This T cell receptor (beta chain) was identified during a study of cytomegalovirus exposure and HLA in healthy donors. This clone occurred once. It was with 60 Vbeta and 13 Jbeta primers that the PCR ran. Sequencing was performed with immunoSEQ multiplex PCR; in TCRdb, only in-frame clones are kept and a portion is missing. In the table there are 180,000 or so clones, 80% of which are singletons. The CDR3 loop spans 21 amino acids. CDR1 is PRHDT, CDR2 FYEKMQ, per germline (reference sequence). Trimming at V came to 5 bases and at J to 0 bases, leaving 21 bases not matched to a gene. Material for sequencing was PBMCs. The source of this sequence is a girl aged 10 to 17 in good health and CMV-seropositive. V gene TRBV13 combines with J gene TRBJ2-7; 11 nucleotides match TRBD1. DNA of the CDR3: TGTGCCAGCAGCCCCTACCCGGGACAGGGGGAGGCTAGCGGGGTCTCCTACGAGCAGTACTTC. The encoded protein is CASSPYPGQGEASGVSYEQYF. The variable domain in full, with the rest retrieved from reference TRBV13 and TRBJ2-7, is AAGVIQSPRHLIKEKRETATLKCYPIPRHDTVYWYQQGPGQDPQFLISFYEKMQSDKGSIPDRFSAQQFSDYHSELNMSSLELGDSALYFCASSPYPGQGEASGVSYEQYFGPGTRLTVT.